The entry that follows covers one TCR beta chain sequence. Its antigen is not known. These data come from a study of OX40 agonist ivuxolimab in advanced cancers. Study at large: Ivuxolimab is a fully human IgG2 antibody that activates OX40 (CD134). Partial responses were achieved by three patients: one hepatocellular carcinoma, two cutaneous melanoma.

Points from the study as a whole: Among the lowest peripheral clonal expansion occurred in 0.1-3.0 mg/kg partial responders.

TCRdb's copy holds only in-frame clones and misses some; the assay was immunoSEQ multiplex PCR. There are roughly 18,000 clones in the sample; around two thirds occur only once, and roughly 19% lies in the top ten. Germline CDR1 and CDR2: SGHAT and FQNNGV. The ends were cut back, 1 base at V and 3 bases at J, with 9 bases in the middle. This CDR3 is 14 amino acids long. This TCR was sampled from an adult with an advanced solid tumor such as melanoma, head and neck, liver or kidney cancer. This chain uses TRBV11-2 with TRBJ1-2, with TRBD1 as a possible D gene (5 bases). The sequencing here drew on CD4+ or CD8+ T cells sorted from blood, taken in a trial of the OX40 agonist ivuxolimab. The CDR3 DNA reads as TGTGCCAGCAGCTTAGGAGGGACGGACTATGGCTACACCTTC. Encoded protein: CASSLGGTDYGYTF.